These 30 T cell receptor beta chains were all obtained from the same sample, sequenced in a study of shared clonotypes between healthy human individuals. The table came from immunoSEQ multiplex PCR; TCRdb's copy has only in-frame clones and leaves some out. Here the sample spans around 2.5 million clones, roughly 93% being singletons. Sequences were obtained from naive CD4+ T cells from PBMCs. Subset indicated: CD45RA+ positively selected. The receptors stem from a man aged 18-30 years in good health. Some clones in this sample may be carry-over from other donors' samples.

The chain uses TRBV29-1 and TRBJ1-2, with TRBD1 matching over 7 bases. The CDR3 totals 16 residues. Germline-derived CDR1 and CDR2 are SQVTM and ANQGSEA. The ends lost 3 bases at V and 5 bases at J; junction bases unmatched: 15. The CDR3 here is CSVEAKLSTGRYGYTF. CDR3 bases: TGCAGCGTTGAGGCCAAATTATCGACAGGGCGGTATGGCTACACCTTC.

The chain employs TRBV28 and TRBJ2-1; 13 bases match TRBD2. J gave up 1 base and V 7 bases, and 7 bases lay outside the gene matches. Germline V gene lookup returns CDR1 MDHEN and CDR2 SYDVKM. CDR3 size: 17 residues. The CDR3 here is CASMGLAGKGSYNEQFF. DNA of the CDR3: TGTGCCAGCATGGGACTAGCGGGGAAAGGATCCTACAATGAGCAGTTCTTC.

V usage is TRBV27 and J usage is TRBJ2-1; the match to TRBD2 covers 10 bases. CDR3 length: 16 amino acids. Germline assignment: CDR1 MNHEY and CDR2 SMNVEV (reference sequence). The ends lost 4 bases at V and 7 bases at J; junction bases unmatched: 10. CDR3 sequence: CASSSNRAGGTNEQFF. As DNA, the CDR3 is TGTGCCAGCAGTTCCAATAGAGCGGGAGGGACAAATGAGCAGTTCTTC.

The CDR3: CASSTAGQGASGELFF. CDR3 nucleotides: TGCGCCAGCAGCACCGCGGGACAGGGGGCTTCCGGGGAGCTGTTTTTT. The chain is built from TRBV5-1 and TRBJ2-2; 12 nucleotides line up with TRBD1. Germline V CDR1 and CDR2: SGHRS, YFSETQ. The ends lost 4 bases at V and 6 bases at J; junction bases unmatched: 7. This CDR3 spans 16 amino acids.

The chain uses TRBV28 and TRBJ1-1; D is possibly TRBD1 (5 bases). Germline V gives CDR1 MDHEN, CDR2 SYDVKM. Trimming stripped 5 bases from V and 10 bases from J, with 20 bases between. The CDR3 has 14 residues. CDR3 nucleotide sequence: TGTGCCAGCAGTGGGGGGTCGAGCCTGAGCCTAGCTTTCTTT. This translates into CASSGGSSLSLAFF.

A note on this clone: Other DNA sequences in this sample translate to the same CDR3. V gene TRBV2 combines with J gene TRBJ1-3; no clear D. Germline V gene lookup returns CDR1 SNHLY and CDR2 FYNNEI. V lost 4 bases, J lost 3 bases, and 4 bases lay in between. The CDR3 length is 12 residues. The CDR3 DNA reads TGTGCCAGCAGTGTTAGTGGAAACACCATATATTTT. This gives the protein CASSVSGNTIYF.

The chain has TRBV19 and TRBJ2-3; maybe TRBD2 (6 bases). Deletions cut 4 bases from V and 6 bases from J, with 17 bases between. Per the germline V gene, CDR1 is LNHDA and CDR2 is SQIVND (reference sequence). The CDR3 totals 15 residues. The CDR3 DNA is TGTGCCAGTAGTAGCGGGGAACCAAGCCTGGATACGCAGTATTTT. The encoded protein is CASSSGEPSLDTQYF.

The chain uses TRBV28 and TRBJ2-1; 8 nucleotides match TRBD2. The CDR3 loop spans 14 amino acids. Unmatched junction bases numbered 11, after V lost 11 bases and J lost 5 bases. Germline V gene lookup returns CDR1 MDHEN and CDR2 SYDVKM. Here the CDR3 DNA reads TGTGCCTCAGCCGGGACTAGTGGAAACAATGAGCAGTTCTTC. This codes for CASAGTSGNNEQFF.

The chain carries TRBV27 and TRBJ2-3; no clear D gene. Trimming shortened V by 5 bases and J by 8 bases, and 14 bases separated the two germline ends. This CDR3 is built from 13 residues. Germline V gene sequence: CDR1 MNHEY, CDR2 SMNVEV (reference sequence). The CDR3 reads CASSIAAVGTQYF. DNA for the CDR3: TGTGCCAGCAGTATTGCGGCAGTAGGTACGCAGTATTTT.

This clone was seen only a few times. The V and J genes are TRBV5-1 and TRBJ1-1, with TRBD1 matching over 7 bases. This CDR3 is 14 amino acids long. V lost 7 bases to trimming and J lost 2 bases; unmatched junction nucleotides: 8. Looked up from germline, CDR1 is SGHRS and CDR2 is YFSETQ. This CDR3 reads CASGSGTDNTEAFF. For the CDR3, the DNA is TGCGCCAGCGGATCCGGGACAGATAACACTGAAGCTTTCTTT.

The chain carries TRBV5-8 and TRBJ2-2; perhaps D is TRBD1 or TRBD2 (5 bases each). Germline assignment: CDR1 SGHTS and CDR2 YDEGEE. Trimming removed 2 bases from V and 7 bases from J, with 15 bases in between. This CDR3 is built from 15 residues. The DNA for the CDR3 is TGTGCCAGCAGCTTCCAGGGACGGCCCAGCGGGGAGCTGTTTTTT. Protein sequence: CASSFQGRPSGELFF.

The rearrangement uses TRBV27 and TRBJ2-5, with D perhaps assigned TRBD1 or TRBD2 (5 bases each). This CDR3 contains 14 residues. V was cut by 4 bases and J by 5 bases, with 14 bases left in between. Germline lookup yields CDR1 MNHEY and CDR2 SMNVEV (reference sequence). CDR3 residues: CASSSHEGRETQYF. The CDR3 region has the DNA TGTGCCAGCAGTTCCCACGAGGGACGGGAGACCCAGTACTTC.

Here the CDR3 reads CATSRADGALNTEAFF. The CDR3 bases are TGTGCCACCAGCAGAGCGGACGGGGCGTTGAACACTGAAGCTTTCTTT. The rearrangement links TRBV15 to TRBJ1-1, with D possibly TRBD1 on 5 matching bases. Germline loops: CDR1 LNHNV, CDR2 YYDKDF (reference sequence). The CDR3 contains 16 residues. Between the trimmed V and J ends, which lost 1 base and 0 bases, there was a span of 12 bases.

The V and J genes are TRBV4-3 and TRBJ1-3; D uncertain. Germline V CDR1 and CDR2: LGHNA, YSLEER. The CDR3 loop spans 14 amino acids. V was pared by 0 bases and J by 4 bases, with 7 bases between. This chain's CDR3 is CASSQDVGGNTIYF. DNA of the CDR3: TGCGCCAGCAGCCAAGATGTAGGCGGAAACACCATATATTTT.

The V and J genes are TRBV7-2 and TRBJ2-7, with D tentatively TRBD1 (6 bases). CDR3 length equals 14 residues. V lost 5 bases, J lost 0 bases, and 11 bases lay in between. Looked up from germline, CDR1 is SGHTA and CDR2 is FQGNSA. Here the CDR3 reads CASSEQGSSYEQYF. Here the CDR3 DNA reads TGTGCCAGCAGCGAACAGGGCAGCTCCTACGAGCAGTACTTC.

Points on this clone: The same CDR3 can be traced to other DNA sequences in this sample. The chain couples TRBV13 to TRBJ2-5, with D possibly being TRBD2 (5 bases). The CDR3 extends over 15 amino acids. V gave up 1 base and J gave up 5 bases, with 14 bases separating them. The V gene's germline CDR1 is PRHDT and CDR2 FYEKMQ (reference sequence). CDR3 DNA sequence: TGTGCCAGCAGCTTAGACGGTGCCAGAGGGGAGACCCAGTACTTC. Translated, it gives CASSLDGARGETQYF.

The V and J genes are TRBV6-5 and TRBJ1-2, with 8 positions matching TRBD1. V was clipped by 8 bases and J by 8 bases; unmatched bases: 16. This CDR3 is 15 amino acids long. Germline V gene data show CDR1 as MNHEY and CDR2 as SVGAGI. The CDR3 sequence: CASGSPTGAFVGYTF. CDR3 coding DNA: TGTGCCAGCGGTAGCCCGACAGGGGCTTTTGTAGGCTACACCTTC.

The gene calls are TRBV5-6 and TRBJ1-4; D perhaps matches TRBD1 (6 bases). CDR1 and CDR2 (germline): SGHDT, YYEEEE. V dropped 2 bases and J dropped 6 bases, with 8 bases sitting between them. The CDR3 runs 13 residues. The CDR3 DNA reads TGTGCCAGCAGCTTTCGACAGGATGAAAAACTGTTTTTT. Translated, it gives CASSFRQDEKLFF.

V and J are TRBV28 and TRBJ2-1; D is possibly TRBD2 (5 bases). CDR1 and CDR2 from the germline V gene are MDHEN and SYDVKM. The germline V and J ends were trimmed by 2 bases and 2 bases, with 10 bases remaining between them. The CDR3 is 15 amino acids. This chain's CDR3 is CASSLTRRTYNEQFF. The DNA for the CDR3 is TGTGCCAGCAGTTTAACGCGGAGGACCTACAATGAGCAGTTCTTC.

The chain joins TRBV5-4 to TRBJ2-7; TRBD2 matches at 11 bases. The CDR3 covers 16 residues. Germline assignment: CDR1 SGHNT and CDR2 YYREEE (reference sequence). Unmatched junction bases numbered 7, after V lost 4 bases and J lost 1 base. The CDR3 DNA is TGTGCCAGCAGCCCCAAGACTAGCGGGACGTCCTACGAGCAGTACTTC. As protein: CASSPKTSGTSYEQYF. The whole variable domain, filled in from reference TRBV5-4 and TRBJ2-7, reads ETGVTQSPTHLIKTRGQQVTLRCSSQSGHNTVSWYQQALGQGPQFIFQYYREEENGRGNFPPRFSGLQFPNYSSELNVNALELDDSALYLCASSPKTSGTSYEQYFGPGTRLTVT.

V is TRBV19 and J is TRBJ2-2, with 8 bases matching TRBD1. In germline, CDR1 is LNHDA, CDR2 SQIVND (reference sequence). The V segment lost 6 bases and the J segment 2 bases; nucleotides outside the gene matches: 11. The CDR3 is 17 amino acids. CDR3 in DNA: TGTGCCAGTAGGAATCTAATAGGGACAGGCAACACCGGGGAGCTGTTTTTT. Translation gives CASRNLIGTGNTGELFF.

Concerning this clone itself: Within the sample, other DNA sequences also encode this same CDR3. The chain uses TRBV7-9 and TRBJ2-1, with TRBD2 matching 10 bases. With V trimmed by 5 bases and J by 5 bases, 6 bases remained unmatched. CDR1 and CDR2 from the germline V gene are SEHNR and FQNEAQ (reference sequence). This CDR3 is 15 amino acids long. The DNA of the CDR3 is TGTGCCAGCAGCGCCCGACTAGCGGGCAACAATGAGCAGTTCTTC. Protein sequence: CASSARLAGNNEQFF.

The genes are TRBV28 and TRBJ2-7, with D maybe TRBD1 (5 bases). Trimming stripped 5 bases from V and 2 bases from J, with 16 bases between. CDR1 and CDR2 from the germline V gene are MDHEN and SYDVKM. The CDR3 sequence is 15 residues long. The CDR3 DNA reads TGTGCCAGCAGTCAAAATTCAGGGTTCGCCTACGAGCAGTACTTC. Translating gives CASSQNSGFAYEQYF.

The CDR3 nucleotides are TGTGCCAGCAGTTTCTCTGAGAACACTGAAGCTTTCTTT. Encoded protein: CASSFSENTEAFF. The chain uses TRBV6-6 and TRBJ1-1; no firm D call. There are 13 residues in the CDR3. Germline-derived CDR1 and CDR2 are MNHNY and SVGAGI (reference sequence). V gave up 4 bases and J gave up 1 base, with 7 bases separating them.

V usage is TRBV12-5 and J usage is TRBJ2-3; 10 nucleotides agree with TRBD2. Trimming cost V 1 base and J 6 bases; bases outside gene matches: 7. The CDR3 is 16 residues long. The germline CDR1 and CDR2 sequences are LGHNT and FRNRAP. CDR3 amino acids: CASGLGLAGAPDTQYF. CDR3 nucleotide sequence: TGTGCTAGTGGTTTGGGGCTAGCGGGAGCCCCCGATACGCAGTATTTT.

The V and J genes are TRBV14 and TRBJ2-3; D is undetermined. Germline CDR1 and CDR2: SGHDN and FVKESK. The length of the CDR3 is 12 residues. V gave up 4 bases and J gave up 6 bases, with 8 bases separating them. CDR3 amino acids: CASSPTMDTQYF. DNA of the CDR3: TGTGCCAGCAGCCCCACCATGGATACGCAGTATTTT.

The rearrangement links TRBV28 to TRBJ2-5, with 8 bases that match TRBD1. Trimming at V came to 3 bases and at J to 3 bases, leaving 9 bases not matched to a gene. CDR1 and CDR2 from the germline V gene are MDHEN and SYDVKM. The CDR3 consists of 16 residues. CDR3 nucleotides: TGTGCCAGCAGTTTTTATCGGACAGGGATGGAAGAGACCCAGTACTTC. This gives the protein CASSFYRTGMEETQYF.

This rearrangement joins TRBV27 to TRBJ2-4; 9 bases align to TRBD1. The CDR3 is 14 amino acids. The V gene's germline CDR1 is MNHEY and CDR2 SMNVEV (reference sequence). The V gene end was trimmed by 6 bases and the J gene end by 6 bases; junction bases not matched to a gene: 6. The CDR3, as DNA: TGTGCCAGCAGACTACAGGGGGCTTCAAACATTCAGTACTTC. Amino acids: CASRLQGASNIQYF.

The CDR3 nucleotides are TGTGCCAGCAGCTTGGTTAGTAGTATTGATACGCAGTATTTT. Translating it yields CASSLVSSIDTQYF. The V call is TRBV5-4, the J call TRBJ2-3; D gene unclear. There are 14 residues in the CDR3. Germline values: CDR1 SGHNT, CDR2 YYREEE (reference sequence). V lost 0 bases and J lost 6, with 11 bases in between. The complete variable domain, with remaining parts taken from reference TRBV5-4 and TRBJ2-3, reads ETGVTQSPTHLIKTRGQQVTLRCSSQSGHNTVSWYQQALGQGPQFIFQYYREEENGRGNFPPRFSGLQFPNYSSELNVNALELDDSALYLCASSLVSSIDTQYFGPGTRLTVL.

In DNA, the CDR3 is TGTGCCAGCAGTGAGAGGGACAGGGAAGCTTTCTTT. Its translation is CASSERDREAFF. This chain links TRBV28 with TRBJ1-1, with 8 bases that match TRBD1. The CDR3 has 12 residues. The V and J ends lost 5 bases and 8 bases, in that order; junction bases with no gene match: 4. Germline loops: CDR1 MDHEN, CDR2 SYDVKM.